One and the same sample provided the 2 T cell receptor beta chains below, sequenced in a study of a mutant IDH1 vaccine in newly diagnosed glioma. As for time point: week 35, safety follow-up. Mutant IDH1 20-mer peptide, at 300 ug, made up each vaccine dose, with topical imiquimod. Data came from immunoSEQ multiplex PCR; TCRdb stores just in-frame clones and leaves some out. The table has some 30,000 clones, 65% to 85% seen once; the top ten hold about a tenth. For these receptors, no antigen is known. The material was PBMCs, obtained from a glioma patient whose treatment included an IDH1 peptide vaccine. The receptor set was obtained from a woman between 25 and 40 years old with glioma. Some clones in this sample may be carry-over from other donors' samples.

The rearrangement uses TRBV5-1 and TRBJ1-4, with TRBD1 identical over 7 bases. The CDR3 has 16 amino acids. V dropped 4 bases and J dropped 7; count of bases not matched to a gene: 13. Looked up from germline, CDR1 is SGHRS and CDR2 is YFSETQ. Written as DNA, the CDR3 is TGCGCCAGCAGCCCCCAGGGGGGGACGATGGGTGAAAAACTGTTTTTT. As protein: CASSPQGGTMGEKLFF.

V and J are TRBV2 and TRBJ2-7; the D is unclear. Germline V gives CDR1 SNHLY, CDR2 FYNNEI. With 6 bases removed from V and 2 bases from J, the gap between germline ends came to 14 bases. The CDR3 contains 14 residues. The CDR3 sequence: CASSSEPLAYEQYF. The CDR3 nucleotides read TGTGCCAGCAGCTCCGAACCCCTCGCCTACGAGCAGTACTTC.